This entry lists 15 T cell receptor beta chains sequenced from one sample in a study of blood T cell repertoires in COVID-19. Generated by immunoSEQ multiplex PCR, the TCRdb table keeps only in-frame clones and is missing some. The sample lists about 50,000 clones, about 84% occurring once. The sample comprised peripheral blood. These receptor sequences come from a woman in her sixties with acute or convalescent COVID-19.

This chain uses TRBV2 with TRBJ2-2; 9 nucleotides agree with TRBD2. The CDR3 is made up of 15 amino acids. V lost 7 bases to trimming and J lost 3 bases; unmatched junction nucleotides: 6. Germline V gene sequence: CDR1 SNHLY, CDR2 FYNNEI. The CDR3 bases are TGTGCCAGCAATTATGGCGGGGGGGACACCGGGGAGCTGTTTTTT. Translated: CASNYGGGDTGELFF.

The chain links TRBV19 to TRBJ1-2; 9 bases align to TRBD1. The CDR3 has 13 residues. Germline loops: CDR1 LNHDA, CDR2 SQIVND (reference sequence). The junction had 9 bases not matched to a gene; V was cut back by 8 bases and J by 8 bases. The CDR3 protein is CASSGTGLDGYTF. In nucleotides, the CDR3 is TGTGCCAGTTCCGGGACAGGGTTAGACGGCTACACCTTC.

This clone was observed a few times. The chain employs TRBV2 and TRBJ2-2; 12 positions agree with TRBD2. The CDR3 is made up of 15 amino acids. From germline, CDR1 is SNHLY and CDR2 FYNNEI. Trimming at V came to 7 bases and at J to 6 bases, leaving 6 bases not matched to a gene. CDR3 protein: CASTWTSGAPGELFF. In DNA form, the CDR3 reads TGTGCCAGCACCTGGACTAGCGGGGCCCCCGGGGAGCTGTTTTTT.

The chain employs TRBV5-1 and TRBJ2-7; D is ambiguous. The CDR3 has 13 amino acids. V lost 1 base and J 3 bases, leaving 8 bases between the germline ends. CDR1 is SGHRS and CDR2 is YFSETQ in the germline V gene. The CDR3, as DNA: TGCGCCAGCAGCTTGAACGTCGGCTACGAGCAGTACTTC. This sequence encodes CASSLNVGYEQYF.

V and J are TRBV5-4 and TRBJ2-5, with 8 bases aligning to TRBD2. This CDR3 comprises 15 residues. CDR1 and CDR2 from the germline V gene are SGHNT and YYREEE (reference sequence). Losses at the gene ends were 1 base for V and 2 bases for J; bases not matched to a gene: 4. CDR3 DNA sequence: TGTGCCAGCAGCTTGAGTAGCGGGAAACAAGAGACCCAGTACTTC. Its translation: CASSLSSGKQETQYF.

J is TRBJ1-2 and V is TRBV19; tentatively, D is TRBD1 (5 bases). Per the germline V gene, CDR1 is LNHDA and CDR2 is SQIVND (reference sequence). V lost 3 bases and J lost 4, with 21 bases in between. This CDR3 has 17 residues. The CDR3 loop reads CASSISPRQGRSYGYTF. The CDR3 DNA sequence: TGTGCCAGTAGTATCAGCCCGAGGCAGGGAAGGAGCTATGGCTACACCTTC.

This rearrangement joins TRBV3-1 (or the pseudogene TRBV3-2) to TRBJ1-2, with D possibly TRBD1 on 6 matching bases. This CDR3 spans 16 amino acids. Trimming removed 3 bases at V and 2 bases at J, with 16 bases between. CDR1 LGHDT and CDR2 YNNKEL come from the germline V gene (reference sequence). The CDR3 here is CASSQGRGRRNYGYTF. In nucleotides, the CDR3 is TGTGCCAGCAGCCAGGGGAGGGGGAGGCGGAACTATGGCTACACCTTC.

The chain joins TRBV7-2 to TRBJ2-3; 7 bases are shared with TRBD2. CDR1 SGHTA and CDR2 FQGNSA come from the germline V gene. J was trimmed by 2 bases and V by 4 bases; bases with no gene match: 6. The CDR3 is made up of 15 amino acids. The CDR3 coding sequence is TGTGCCAGCAGCTATCCAGCGGGATACACAGATACGCAGTATTTT. Amino acid sequence: CASSYPAGYTDTQYF.

This clone occurred once. The V and J genes are TRBV5-1 and TRBJ1-1; the D is unclear. The CDR3 totals 11 residues. Germline CDR1 and CDR2: SGHRS and YFSETQ. Trimming pared 4 bases from V and 6 bases from J, leaving 7 bases between. The CDR3 sequence: CASSAGPEAFF. The CDR3 DNA sequence: TGCGCCAGCAGCGCGGGCCCTGAAGCTTTCTTT.

The J gene is TRBJ1-3, the V gene TRBV14; no clear D. This CDR3 is built from 13 residues. V was clipped by 5 bases and J by 4 bases, with 9 bases between them. Germline CDR1 is SGHDN and CDR2 is FVKESK. The CDR3 is CASSAQFGNTIYF. The CDR3 nucleotides read TGTGCCAGCAGCGCCCAGTTCGGAAACACCATATATTTT.

This clone was seen more than once but under ten times. The rearrangement links TRBV25-1 to TRBJ1-6; the D is unclear. Trimming stripped 7 bases from V and 1 base from J, with 8 bases between. Germline V CDR1 and CDR2: MGHDK, SYGVNS. There are 14 residues in the CDR3. Here the CDR3 DNA reads TGTGCCAGCACCGGGGATTCCTATAATTCACCCCTCCACTTT. Translating gives CASTGDSYNSPLHF.

The chain employs TRBV28 and TRBJ2-1; TRBD2 might be the D (5 bases). The CDR3 sequence is 12 residues long. V shed 7 bases and J shed 7 bases, with 11 bases lying between them. CDR1 and CDR2 (germline): MDHEN, SYDVKM. The DNA of the CDR3 is TGTGCCAGCAATGTGGGGAGAAATGAGCAGTTCTTC. This sequence encodes CASNVGRNEQFF.

Only a few counts were recorded for this clone. J is TRBJ2-1 and V is TRBV9; the match to TRBD2 covers 8 bases. This CDR3 contains 16 residues. V lost 4 bases to trimming and J lost 0 bases; unmatched junction nucleotides: 6. Germline V gives CDR1 SGDLS, CDR2 YYNGEE. The CDR3 DNA reads TGTGCCAGCAGCTTGACTAGCGAAAGCTCCTACAATGAGCAGTTCTTC. It encodes CASSLTSESSYNEQFF.

The gene calls are TRBV3-1 (or the pseudogene TRBV3-2) and TRBJ1-1; no definite D call. CDR1 and CDR2 (germline): LGHDT, YNNKEL (reference sequence). Trimming cost V 2 bases and J 3 bases, with 13 bases left between them. CDR3 length: 15 amino acids. Here the CDR3 reads CASSQSGLKDTEAFF. In DNA, the CDR3 is TGTGCCAGCAGCCAAAGCGGGTTAAAGGACACTGAAGCTTTCTTT.

The chain is built from TRBV19 and TRBJ2-2, with 8 bases identical to TRBD1. Trimming at V came to 4 bases and at J to 0 bases, leaving 4 bases not matched to a gene. CDR3 size: 16 residues. Per the germline V gene, CDR1 is LNHDA and CDR2 is SQIVND (reference sequence). The CDR3 coding sequence is TGTGCCAGTAGTAGCCTACAGGGGGCGAACACCGGGGAGCTGTTTTTT. Translated, it gives CASSSLQGANTGELFF. Using reference TRBV19 and TRBJ2-2 for the parts outside the CDR3, the full variable domain is DGGITQSPKYLFRKEGQNVTLSCEQNLNHDAMYWYRQDPGQGLRLIYYSQIVNDFQKGDIAEGYSVSREKKESFPLTVTSAQKNPTAFYLCASSSLQGANTGELFFGEGSRLTVL.